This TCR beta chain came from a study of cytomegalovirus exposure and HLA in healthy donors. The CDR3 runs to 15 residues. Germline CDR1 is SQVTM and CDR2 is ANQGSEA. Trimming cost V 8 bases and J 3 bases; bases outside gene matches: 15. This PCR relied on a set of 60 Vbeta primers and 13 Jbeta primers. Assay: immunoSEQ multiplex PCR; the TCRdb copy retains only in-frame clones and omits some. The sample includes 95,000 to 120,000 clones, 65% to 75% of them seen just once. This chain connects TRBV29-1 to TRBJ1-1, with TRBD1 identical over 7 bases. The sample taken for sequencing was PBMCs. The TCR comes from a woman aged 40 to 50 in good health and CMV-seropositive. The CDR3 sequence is CSSEGVTGKDTEAFF. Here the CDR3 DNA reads TGCAGCTCCGAAGGGGTGACAGGGAAGGACACTGAAGCTTTCTTT.